The 22 T cell receptor beta chains below were found in one sample sequenced in a study of cytomegalovirus exposure and HLA in healthy donors. Libraries were prepared by immunoSEQ multiplex PCR; TCRdb keeps only in-frame clonotypes and omits some of them. The data show fewer than 250,000 clones, with about 86% seen just once and approximately 2.5% held by the top ten. Sequencing input: PBMCs. These receptors all stem from a man younger than 30 in good health and CMV-seronegative.

The V and J genes are TRBV27 and TRBJ2-7; TRBD1 matches at 8 bases. CDR3 length equals 14 residues. With 5 bases clipped from V and 4 bases from J, the junction kept 7 bases outside the gene matches. Germline assignment: CDR1 MNHEY and CDR2 SMNVEV (reference sequence). In nucleotides, the CDR3 is TGTGCCAGCAGTCTCCGACAGGGGTTTTACGAGCAGTACTTC. It codes for CASSLRQGFYEQYF.

This clone was seen just once. V and J are TRBV21-1 and TRBJ2-7; whether TRBD1, the table's D call, matches the DNA was not checked. TRBV21-1 is tagged as a pseudogene. This CDR3 contains 11 residues. In DNA form, the CDR3 reads TGTGCCAGGGACAGGGAAGAGGAGCAGTACTTC. As protein: CARDREEEQYF.

This chain uses TRBV28 with TRBJ1-4; TRBD1 is a possible D gene (5 bases). Germline V lookup: CDR1 MDHEN, CDR2 SYDVKM. This CDR3 has 14 amino acids. V was shortened by 7 bases and J by 7 bases, with 16 bases between the two germline ends. CDR3 residues: CASNTGGAAEKLFF. DNA for the CDR3: TGTGCCAGCAACACCGGGGGTGCGGCTGAAAAACTGTTTTTT.

The CDR3 protein is CASRGQSKPNEKLFF. The CDR3 coding sequence is TGTGCCAGCAGGGGACAGTCGAAGCCAAATGAAAAACTGTTTTTT. The J gene is TRBJ1-4, the V gene TRBV27, with 7 positions matching TRBD1. Germline lookup yields CDR1 MNHEY and CDR2 SMNVEV (reference sequence). This CDR3 region has 15 residues. The ends lost 6 bases at V and 5 bases at J; junction bases unmatched: 9.

The chain links TRBV21-1 to TRBJ2-2; TRBD1 is the table's D call, not checked against the DNA. TRBV21-1 is deemed a pseudogene. The CDR3 runs to 17 residues. The CDR3 is CASSSRRQGAFTGELFF. In DNA form, the CDR3 reads TGTGCCAGCAGCTCCCGGCGGCAGGGGGCGTTCACCGGGGAGCTGTTTTTT.

A word on this clone: Other nucleotide sequences in the sample specify the same CDR3. The gene calls are TRBV27 and TRBJ1-1; 7 bases agree with TRBD1. Germline assignment: CDR1 MNHEY and CDR2 SMNVEV (reference sequence). The CDR3 runs to 14 residues. J lost 4 bases, V lost 2 bases, and 4 bases had no gene match. The CDR3 sequence: CASSLRGLGTEAFF. The DNA for the CDR3 is TGTGCCAGCAGTTTAAGGGGGCTTGGCACTGAAGCTTTCTTT.

The chain recombines TRBV6-5 with TRBJ2-7, with TRBD1 matching over 7 bases. There are 13 residues in the CDR3. V lost 7 bases to trimming and J lost 3 bases; unmatched junction nucleotides: 6. The germline V gene encodes CDR1 MNHEY and CDR2 SVGAGI. The CDR3, as DNA: TGTGCCAGCACCCGACAGGGTGGCTACGAGCAGTACTTC. Protein: CASTRQGGYEQYF.

J is TRBJ1-5 and V is TRBV19; TRBD1 is a possible D gene (5 bases). Per germline, CDR1 LNHDA and CDR2 SQIVND (reference sequence). Trimming shortened V by 10 bases and J by 11 bases, and 18 bases separated the two germline ends. The CDR3 runs 12 residues. CDR3 in amino acids: CATLALPGAQHF. CDR3 in DNA: TGTGCCACCTTGGCCCTGCCGGGGGCCCAGCATTTT.

The rearrangement joins TRBV21-1 to TRBJ1-4; the table gives TRBD1 as D, unverified against the DNA. TRBV21-1 is reported as a pseudogene. This CDR3 has 17 residues. CDR3 sequence: CASSKAPPDRVCEKLFF. The CDR3 DNA reads TGTGCCAGCAGCAAAGCGCCCCCTGACAGGGTGTGTGAAAAACTGTTTTTT.

As for this clone: Other DNA sequences in the same sample also yield this CDR3. The rearrangement links TRBV2 to TRBJ2-5; a weak D match, TRBD1 (5 bases). The CDR3 has 12 amino acids. The germline CDR1 and CDR2 sequences are SNHLY and FYNNEI. Trimming cost V 7 bases and J 1 base, with 7 bases left between them. CDR3 loop: CASKRGQETQYF. The DNA of the CDR3 is TGTGCCAGCAAAAGGGGCCAAGAGACCCAGTACTTC.

The chain links TRBV7-9 to TRBJ2-6; the match to TRBD1 covers 8 bases. Trimming at V came to 4 bases and at J to 3 bases, leaving 2 bases not matched to a gene. The CDR3 is 15 residues long. The germline gives CDR1 SEHNR, CDR2 FQNEAQ (reference sequence). The CDR3 sequence is CASSSGGRGANVLTF. The CDR3 DNA reads as TGTGCCAGCAGCTCAGGGGGCCGTGGGGCCAACGTCCTGACTTTC.

In its sample, this clone was seen once. The V and J genes are TRBV7-2 and TRBJ2-3, with 9 nucleotides matching TRBD2. CDR1 and CDR2 (germline): SGHTA, FQGNSA. CDR3 length equals 13 residues. Trimming at V came to 3 bases and at J to 6 bases, leaving 1 base not matched to a gene. CDR3 amino acids: CASSFLAGDTQYF. The CDR3 DNA reads TGTGCCAGCAGCTTCCTAGCGGGGGATACGCAGTATTTT.

This sequence joins TRBV9 and TRBJ2-5; 9 bases map to TRBD1. The CDR3 runs 14 residues. CDR1 is SGDLS, CDR2 YYNGEE, per germline. V lost 0 bases and J lost 5; bases outside the gene matches: 2. This chain's CDR3 is CASSVGDREETQYF. The CDR3 DNA is TGTGCCAGCAGCGTAGGGGACAGGGAGGAGACCCAGTACTTC. Full variable domain (remainder filled in from reference TRBV9 and TRBJ2-5): DSGVTQTPKHLITATGQRVTLRCSPRSGDLSVYWYQQSLDQGLQFLIQYYNGEERAKGNILERFSAQQFPDLHSELNLSSLELGDSALYFCASSVGDREETQYFGPGTRLLVL.

This clone was seen only once. The genes are TRBV19 and TRBJ2-3, with 11 bases fitting TRBD2. The CDR3 sequence is 20 residues long. The germline V gene has CDR1 LNHDA and CDR2 SQIVND (reference sequence). Trimming cost V 4 bases and J 1 base; bases outside gene matches: 16. The CDR3 loop reads CASSKGLLAGGTRGTDTQYF. As DNA, the CDR3 is TGTGCCAGTAGTAAGGGACTTCTAGCGGGGGGAACGAGGGGCACAGATACGCAGTATTTT. The entire variable domain, with the rest obtained from reference TRBV19 and TRBJ2-3, is as follows: DGGITQSPKYLFRKEGQNVTLSCEQNLNHDAMYWYRQDPGQGLRLIYYSQIVNDFQKGDIAEGYSVSREKKESFPLTVTSAQKNPTAFYLCASSKGLLAGGTRGTDTQYFGPGTRLTVL.

Turning to this clone: Other DNA sequences in this sample translate to the same CDR3. The chain joins TRBV28 to TRBJ1-5, with TRBD1 as a possible D gene (5 bases). This CDR3 is 14 amino acids long. V was pared by 4 bases and J by 0 bases, with 7 bases between. The germline V gene has CDR1 MDHEN and CDR2 SYDVKM. The CDR3 DNA sequence: TGTGCCAGCAGTTCAGGGCATAGCAATCAGCCCCAGCATTTT. Translating it yields CASSSGHSNQPQHF. Variable domain in full (rest from reference TRBV28 and TRBJ1-5): DVKVTQSSRYLVKRTGEKVFLECVQDMDHENMFWYRQDPGLGLRLIYFSYDVKMKEKGDIPEGYSVSREKKERFSLILESASTNQTSMYLCASSSGHSNQPQHFGDGTRLSIL.

The chain couples TRBV29-1 to TRBJ2-5, with D perhaps TRBD1 (5 bases). Germline CDR1 reads SQVTM; CDR2 reads ANQGSEA. Trimming stripped 5 bases from V and 4 bases from J, with 14 bases between. CDR3 length: 13 residues. The CDR3 spells CSVSRARPETQYF. As DNA, the CDR3 is TGCAGCGTTTCCAGGGCCCGGCCAGAGACCCAGTACTTC.

The chain employs TRBV2 and TRBJ1-2, with 7 bases that match TRBD1. The CDR3 length is 15 residues. In germline, CDR1 is SNHLY, CDR2 FYNNEI. With 5 bases clipped from V and 2 bases from J, the junction kept 8 bases outside the gene matches. The CDR3 protein is CASSPLGTENYGYTF. The CDR3 DNA reads TGTGCCAGCAGTCCCCTCGGGACAGAGAACTATGGCTACACCTTC.

The chain uses TRBV6-5 and TRBJ1-4; 9 bases line up with TRBD1. V lost 5 bases, J lost 10 bases, and 2 bases stayed unmatched. The V gene's germline CDR1 is MNHEY and CDR2 SVGAGI. The CDR3 has 12 residues. CDR3 nucleotides: TGTGCCAGCAGTCCGGACAGGGGAAAACTGTTTTTT. It specifies CASSPDRGKLFF.

The J gene is TRBJ1-2, the V gene TRBV7-3; 8 bases line up with TRBD1. The V gene end was trimmed by 2 bases and the J gene end by 7 bases; junction bases not matched to a gene: 6. Per germline, CDR1 SGHTA and CDR2 FQGTGA. The CDR3 has 14 amino acids. The CDR3 here is CASSLDGQGIGYTF. For the CDR3, the DNA is TGTGCCAGCAGCTTAGACGGACAGGGCATTGGCTACACCTTC.

This chain links TRBV28 with TRBJ1-1, with D perhaps matching TRBD1 (6 bases). Germline V lookup: CDR1 MDHEN, CDR2 SYDVKM. V gave up 3 bases and J gave up 0 bases, with 23 bases separating them. The CDR3 length is 19 residues. The CDR3 loop reads CASSFPRAIEGVLNTEAFF. The CDR3 DNA reads as TGTGCCAGCAGTTTTCCCAGGGCAATAGAGGGGGTTTTGAACACTGAAGCTTTCTTT.

The chain carries TRBV5-4 and TRBJ2-3; 13 positions match TRBD2. CDR3 length equals 17 residues. The junction had 3 bases not matched to a gene; V was cut back by 1 base and J by 1 base. Germline V gene data show CDR1 as SGHNT and CDR2 as YYREEE (reference sequence). The CDR3 sequence is CASSLRLAGGGTDTQYF. The DNA for the CDR3 is TGTGCCAGCAGCTTGAGACTAGCGGGGGGAGGCACAGATACGCAGTATTTT. Full variable domain (missing parts from reference TRBV5-4 and TRBJ2-3): ETGVTQSPTHLIKTRGQQVTLRCSSQSGHNTVSWYQQALGQGPQFIFQYYREEENGRGNFPPRFSGLQFPNYSSELNVNALELDDSALYLCASSLRLAGGGTDTQYFGPGTRLTVL.

The chain combines TRBV5-8 with TRBJ2-7; TRBD2 agrees at 8 bases. The V gene's germline CDR1 is SGHTS and CDR2 YDEGEE. The length of the CDR3 is 15 residues. V gave up 0 bases and J gave up 0 bases; unmatched junction bases: 2. The CDR3 nucleotides are TGTGCCAGCAGCTTGGCCCTAGCGGGCTCCTACGAGCAGTACTTC. Its translation: CASSLALAGSYEQYF.